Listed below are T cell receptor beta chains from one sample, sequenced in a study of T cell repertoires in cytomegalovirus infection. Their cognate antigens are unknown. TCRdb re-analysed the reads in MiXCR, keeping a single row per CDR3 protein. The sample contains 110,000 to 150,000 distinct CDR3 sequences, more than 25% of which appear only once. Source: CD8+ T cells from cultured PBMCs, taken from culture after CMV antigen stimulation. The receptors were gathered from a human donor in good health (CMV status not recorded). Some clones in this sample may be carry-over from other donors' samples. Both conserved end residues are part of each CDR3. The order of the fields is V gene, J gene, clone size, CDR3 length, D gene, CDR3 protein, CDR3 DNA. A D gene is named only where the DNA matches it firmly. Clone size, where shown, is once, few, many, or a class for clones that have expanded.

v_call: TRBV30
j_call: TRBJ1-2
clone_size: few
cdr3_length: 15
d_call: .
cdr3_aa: CAWSVLTNPNYGYTF
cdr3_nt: TGTGCCTGGAGTGTGCTCACGAACCCTAACTATGGCTACACCTTC

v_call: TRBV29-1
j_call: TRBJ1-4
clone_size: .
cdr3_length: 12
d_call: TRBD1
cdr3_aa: CSVGQGREKLFF
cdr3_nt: TGCAGCGTGGGACAGGGCCGTGAAAAACTGTTTTTT

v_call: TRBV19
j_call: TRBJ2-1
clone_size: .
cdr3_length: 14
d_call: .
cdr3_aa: CASTPGTLYNEQFF
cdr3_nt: TGTGCCAGTACCCCCGGGACCCTATACAATGAGCAGTTCTTC

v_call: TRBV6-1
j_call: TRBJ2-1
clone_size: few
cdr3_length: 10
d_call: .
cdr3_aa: CASSDNEQFF
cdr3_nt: TGTGCCAGCAGTGACAATGAGCAGTTCTTC

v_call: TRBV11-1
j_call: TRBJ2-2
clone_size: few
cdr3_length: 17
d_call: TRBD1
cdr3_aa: CASSPGTGAGNTGELFF
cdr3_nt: TGTGCCAGCAGCCCAGGGACAGGGGCCGGGAACACCGGGGAGCTGTTTTTT

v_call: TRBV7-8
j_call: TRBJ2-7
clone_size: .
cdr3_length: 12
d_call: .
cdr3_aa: CASSTGSHEQYF
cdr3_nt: TGTGCCAGCAGCACCGGGTCCCACGAGCAGTACTTC

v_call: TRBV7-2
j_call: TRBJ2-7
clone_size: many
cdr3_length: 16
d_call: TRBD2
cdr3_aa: CASSFPLNGGSYEQYF
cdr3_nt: TGTGCCAGCAGCTTCCCTCTTAACGGGGGGTCCTACGAGCAGTACTTC

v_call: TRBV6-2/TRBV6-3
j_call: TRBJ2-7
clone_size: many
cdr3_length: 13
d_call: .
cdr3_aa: CASSYLGSYEQYF
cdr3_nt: TGTGCCAGCAGTTACCTAGGGAGCTACGAGCAGTACTTC

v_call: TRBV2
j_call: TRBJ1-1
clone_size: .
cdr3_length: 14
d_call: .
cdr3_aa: CASSVGGQGTEAFF
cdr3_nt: TGTGCCAGCAGTGTTGGGGGGCAAGGGACTGAAGCTTTCTTT

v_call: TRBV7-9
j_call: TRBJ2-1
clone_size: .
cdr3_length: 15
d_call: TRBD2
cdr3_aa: CASSLSGGAFGEQFF
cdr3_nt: TGTGCCAGCAGCTTAAGCGGGGGGGCCTTTGGTGAGCAGTTCTTC

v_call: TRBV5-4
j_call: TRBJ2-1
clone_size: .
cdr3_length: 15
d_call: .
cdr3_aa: CASSLGRALNNEQFF
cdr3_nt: TGTGCCAGCAGCTTGGGTAGAGCCCTTAACAATGAGCAGTTCTTC

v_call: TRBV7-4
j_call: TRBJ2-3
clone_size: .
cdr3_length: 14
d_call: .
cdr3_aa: CASSSTTSTDTQYF
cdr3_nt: TGTGCCAGCAGCTCTACGACAAGCACAGATACGCAGTATTTT

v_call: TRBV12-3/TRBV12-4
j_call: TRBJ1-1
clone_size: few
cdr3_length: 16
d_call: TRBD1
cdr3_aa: CASSSRAGGMNTEAFF
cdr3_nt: TGTGCCAGCAGTTCGAGGGCAGGGGGCATGAACACTGAAGCTTTCTTT

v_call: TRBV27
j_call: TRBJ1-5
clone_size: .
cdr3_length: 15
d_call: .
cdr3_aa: CASSWSGTDNQPQHF
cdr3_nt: TGTGCCAGCAGTTGGTCCGGGACGGACAATCAGCCCCAGCATTTT

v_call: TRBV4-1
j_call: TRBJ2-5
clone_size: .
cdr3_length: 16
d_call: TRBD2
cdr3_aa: CASSQVLAGTQETQYF
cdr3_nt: TGCGCCAGCAGCCAAGTTCTAGCGGGGACGCAAGAGACCCAGTACTTC

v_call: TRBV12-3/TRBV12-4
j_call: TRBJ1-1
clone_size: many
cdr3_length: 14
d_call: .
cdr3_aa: CASSLSAGRTEAFF
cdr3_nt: TGTGCCAGCAGTTTAAGCGCGGGAAGAACTGAAGCTTTCTTT

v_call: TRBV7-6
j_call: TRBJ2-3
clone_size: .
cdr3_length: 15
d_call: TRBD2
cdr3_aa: CASSWGGGEADTQYF
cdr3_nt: TGTGCCAGCAGCTGGGGCGGGGGGGAGGCAGATACGCAGTATTTT

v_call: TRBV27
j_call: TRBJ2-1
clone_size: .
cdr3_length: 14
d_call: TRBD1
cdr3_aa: CASSLWDRDNEQFF
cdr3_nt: TGTGCCAGCAGTTTATGGGACAGGGACAATGAGCAGTTCTTC

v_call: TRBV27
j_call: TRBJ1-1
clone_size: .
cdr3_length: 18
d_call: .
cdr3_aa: CASSLSGQGRGPNTEAFF
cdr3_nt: TGTGCCAGCAGTTTATCAGGGCAGGGAAGAGGCCCGAACACTGAAGCTTTCTTT

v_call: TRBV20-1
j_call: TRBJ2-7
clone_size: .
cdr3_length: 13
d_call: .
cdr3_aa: CSAPWHFSYEQYF
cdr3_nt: TGCAGTGCTCCTTGGCATTTCTCCTACGAGCAGTACTTC

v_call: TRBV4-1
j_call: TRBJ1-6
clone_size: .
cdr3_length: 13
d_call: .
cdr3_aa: CASSPSVNSPLHF
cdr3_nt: TGCGCCAGCAGCCCCAGCGTCAATTCACCCCTCCACTTT

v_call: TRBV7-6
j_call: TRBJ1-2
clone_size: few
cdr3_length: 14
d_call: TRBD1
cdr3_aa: CASSPGQGFPGYTF
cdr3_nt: TGTGCCAGCAGTCCGGGACAGGGGTTTCCTGGCTACACCTTC

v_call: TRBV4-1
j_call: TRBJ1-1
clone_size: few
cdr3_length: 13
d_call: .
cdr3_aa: CASSQARGTEAFF
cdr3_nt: TGCGCCAGCAGCCAAGCCCGAGGTACTGAAGCTTTCTTT

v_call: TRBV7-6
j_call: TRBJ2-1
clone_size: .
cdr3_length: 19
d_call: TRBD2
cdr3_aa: CASSQYWGGAGGPSNEQFF
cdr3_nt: TGTGCCAGCAGCCAATATTGGGGTGGGGCGGGGGGGCCTAGCAATGAGCAGTTCTTC

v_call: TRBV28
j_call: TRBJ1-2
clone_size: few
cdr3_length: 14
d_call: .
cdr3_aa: CASSTSTGSYGYTF
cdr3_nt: TGTGCCAGCAGTACCTCCACAGGGTCCTATGGCTACACCTTC

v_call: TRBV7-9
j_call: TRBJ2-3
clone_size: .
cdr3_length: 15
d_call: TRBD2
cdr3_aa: CASSRAGGPTDTQYF
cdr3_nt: TGTGCCAGCAGCCGAGCGGGGGGGCCGACAGATACGCAGTATTTT

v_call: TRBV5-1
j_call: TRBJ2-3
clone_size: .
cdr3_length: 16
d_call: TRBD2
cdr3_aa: CASSLKSGGDADTQYF
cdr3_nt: TGCGCCAGCAGCTTGAAAAGCGGGGGGGACGCAGATACGCAGTATTTT

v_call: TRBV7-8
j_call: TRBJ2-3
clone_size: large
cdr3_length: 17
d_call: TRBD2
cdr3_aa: CASSPRLAGVLTDTQYF
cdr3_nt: TGTGCCAGCAGCCCGCGACTAGCGGGGGTACTCACAGATACGCAGTATTTT

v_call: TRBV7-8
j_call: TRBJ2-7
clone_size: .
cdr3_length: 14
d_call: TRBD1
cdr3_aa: CASGVRDRGYEQYF
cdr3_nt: TGTGCCAGCGGCGTCCGGGACAGGGGCTACGAGCAGTACTTC